This T cell receptor (beta chain) was observed in a study of regulatory T cells in long-lasting Graves disease. Whole-study findings and limits: Persistent disease samples used TRBV28, TRBJ1-2 and TRBJ2-5 preferentially.

With V trimmed by 0 bases and J by 0 bases, 7 bases remained unmatched. Germline CDR1 and CDR2: SGHRS and YFSETQ. This CDR3 has 18 residues. This clonotype was seen repeatedly, ten times or more. The antigen remains unidentified. Building of the TCR beta libraries involved iRepertoire HTBI primers and Arm-PCR of CDR3 regions. TCRdb re-called the multiplex PCR reads with MiXCR, one entry per CDR3 protein. This table has approximately 490,000 distinct CDR3 sequences, 15% to 20% appearing once. Time point specified: newly diagnosed GD, antithyroid drugs for less than 3 months. Generation of the TCR library employed RNA extracted from PBMCs. These records were also assigned to another study, of T cells in Graves' hyperthyroidism and ophthalmopathy.

This rearrangement joins TRBV5-1 to TRBJ2-2; 8 nucleotides match TRBD2. This material consisted of peripheral blood mononuclear cells (PBMCs), taken at new diagnosis, from a patient treated with antithyroid drugs. The receptor comes from a man between 40 and 49 years old with Graves disease. The CDR3 sequence is CASSLALAGPTNTGELFF. The CDR3 DNA follows: TGCGCCAGCAGCTTGGCGCTAGCGGGCCCAACGAACACCGGGGAGCTGTTTTTT.